This T cell receptor beta chain comes out of a study of pediatric ulcerative colitis. V shed 8 bases and J shed 8 bases, with 10 bases lying between them. This CDR3 region has 11 residues. Per germline, CDR1 MNHEY and CDR2 SVGAGI. Ulcerative colitis patients received no immunosuppressive medication before the diagnostic colonoscopy. Colonoscopy and blood draw happened at the same time. Points on this clone: The antigen is not known.

Only in-frame clones appear in the TCRdb table, and some are missing; sequencing was by immunoSEQ multiplex PCR. Counted here are over 4,000 clones, around 89% occurring once; the ten biggest clones make up 2% to 2.5%. Study-level findings and limits: Ulcerative colitis patients shared more blood-rectal clones than controls.

The chain links TRBV6-5 to TRBJ1-3; D is perhaps TRBD1 (5 bases). Sequencing was performed on blood. This receptor was taken from a boy aged 10-17 years with mild ulcerative colitis. The CDR3 DNA follows: TGTGCCAGCGGGACGAAGGACACCATATATTTT. Its protein product is CASGTKDTIYF.